This T cell receptor beta chain emerged from a study of T-cell memory formation after mild COVID-19. This CDR3 has 17 amino acids. J lost 2 bases, V lost 2 bases, and 5 bases had no gene match. CDR1 and CDR2 from the germline V gene are MGHRA and YSYEKL. Via MiXCR, TCRdb re-called the 5' RACE reads, giving one row per CDR3 protein. The repertoire includes hundreds of thousands of distinct CDR3 sequences, roughly 18% of them detected once, and around 11% sits in the top ten. The sample was PBMCs or a T cell subset sorted from them (not recorded which). The gene calls are TRBV4-1 and TRBJ2-1; the match to TRBD2 covers 11 bases. This TCR derives from an adult woman who had mild COVID-19 (a few samples of this study predate the infection). Cell type and time point are not known. CDR3 nucleotides: TGCGCCAGCAGCCAAAGTCTAGCGGGGGGCACCTACAATGAGCAGTTCTTC. The encoded protein is CASSQSLAGGTYNEQFF.